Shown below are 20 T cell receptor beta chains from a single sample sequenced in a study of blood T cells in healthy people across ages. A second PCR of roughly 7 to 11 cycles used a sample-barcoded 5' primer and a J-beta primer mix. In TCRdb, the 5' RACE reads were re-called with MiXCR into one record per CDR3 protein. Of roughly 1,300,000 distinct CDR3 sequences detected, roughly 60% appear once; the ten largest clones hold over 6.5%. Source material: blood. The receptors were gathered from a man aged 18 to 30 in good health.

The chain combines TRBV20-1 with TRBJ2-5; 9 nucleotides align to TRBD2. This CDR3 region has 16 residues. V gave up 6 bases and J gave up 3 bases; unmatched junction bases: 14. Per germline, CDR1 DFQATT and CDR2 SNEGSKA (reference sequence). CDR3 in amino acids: CSADRGASGAKETQYF. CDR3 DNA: TGCAGTGCAGACCGAGGGGCTAGCGGGGCCAAAGAGACCCAGTACTTC.

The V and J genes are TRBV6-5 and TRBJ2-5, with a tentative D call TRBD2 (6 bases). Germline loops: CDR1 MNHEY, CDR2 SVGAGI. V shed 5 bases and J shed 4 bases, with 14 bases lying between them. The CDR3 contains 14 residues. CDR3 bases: TGTGCCAGCAGTCGACTAGGGACGGGAGAGACCCAGTACTTC. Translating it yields CASSRLGTGETQYF.

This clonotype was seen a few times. This chain's CDR3 is CSAPKGTGGYEQYF. The CDR3 bases are TGCAGTGCTCCCAAGGGGACAGGGGGCTACGAGCAGTACTTC. This chain uses TRBV20-1 with TRBJ2-7; 11 bases fit TRBD1. Germline CDR1 DFQATT, CDR2 SNEGSKA (reference sequence). Losses at the gene ends were 5 bases for V and 3 bases for J; bases not matched to a gene: 6. This CDR3 spans 14 amino acids.

CDR3 bases: TGTGCCATCGCTGACAGTACGTATAGTGGCTACACCTTC. Translated, it gives CAIADSTYSGYTF. This sequence joins TRBV10-3 and TRBJ1-2, with D perhaps matching TRBD1 (5 bases). CDR3 size: 13 residues. Trimming took off 8 bases at V and 7 bases at J, with 17 bases between the two ends. The V gene's germline CDR1 is ENHRY and CDR2 SYGVKD.

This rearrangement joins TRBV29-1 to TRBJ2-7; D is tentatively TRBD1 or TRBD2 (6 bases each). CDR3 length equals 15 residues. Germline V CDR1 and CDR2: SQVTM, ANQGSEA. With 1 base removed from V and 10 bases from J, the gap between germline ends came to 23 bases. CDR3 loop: CSVEGTAGVYGTQYF. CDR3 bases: TGCAGCGTTGAAGGGACAGCCGGGGTCTACGGGACTCAGTACTTC.

The CDR3 nucleotides are TGTGCCAGCAGCCACCGCGGGGTAGGGGCTTTCTTT. Translation: CASSHRGVGAFF. The chain uses TRBV11-1 and TRBJ1-1; D is uncertain. Germline CDR1 is SGHAT and CDR2 is FQDESV (reference sequence). This CDR3 contains 12 residues. Trimming removed 5 bases at V and 11 bases at J, with 15 bases between.

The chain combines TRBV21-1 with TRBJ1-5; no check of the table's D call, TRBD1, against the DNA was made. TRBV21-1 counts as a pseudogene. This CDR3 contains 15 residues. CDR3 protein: CASVRGFYSNQPQHF. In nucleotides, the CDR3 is TGTGCCAGTGTAAGGGGCTTCTATAGCAATCAGCCCCAGCATTTT.

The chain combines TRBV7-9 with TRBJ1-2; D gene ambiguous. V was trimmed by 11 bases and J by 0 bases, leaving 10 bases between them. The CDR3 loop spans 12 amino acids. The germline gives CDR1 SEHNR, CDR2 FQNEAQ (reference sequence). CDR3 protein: CAEGTANYGYTF. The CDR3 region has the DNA TGTGCCGAGGGCACCGCTAACTATGGCTACACCTTC.

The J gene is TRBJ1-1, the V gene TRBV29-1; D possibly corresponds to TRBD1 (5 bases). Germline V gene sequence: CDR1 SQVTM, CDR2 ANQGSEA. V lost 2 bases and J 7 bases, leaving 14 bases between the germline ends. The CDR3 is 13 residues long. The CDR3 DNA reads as TGCAGCGTTGAAAGATTGGGGGGGAGTGAAGCTTTCTTT. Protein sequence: CSVERLGGSEAFF.

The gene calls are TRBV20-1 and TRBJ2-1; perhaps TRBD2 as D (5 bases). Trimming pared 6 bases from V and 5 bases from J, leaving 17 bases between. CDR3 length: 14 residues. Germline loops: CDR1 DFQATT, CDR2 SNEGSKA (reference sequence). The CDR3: CSAEDTTRDNEQFF. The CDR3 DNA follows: TGCAGTGCCGAAGATACTACGAGGGACAATGAGCAGTTCTTC.

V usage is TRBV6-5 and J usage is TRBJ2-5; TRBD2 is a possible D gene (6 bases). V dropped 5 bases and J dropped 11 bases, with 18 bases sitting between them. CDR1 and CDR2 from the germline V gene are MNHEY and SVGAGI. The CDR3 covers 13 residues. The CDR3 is CASSIGPWGEQYF. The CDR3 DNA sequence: TGTGCCAGCAGTATAGGGCCCTGGGGGGAGCAGTACTTC.

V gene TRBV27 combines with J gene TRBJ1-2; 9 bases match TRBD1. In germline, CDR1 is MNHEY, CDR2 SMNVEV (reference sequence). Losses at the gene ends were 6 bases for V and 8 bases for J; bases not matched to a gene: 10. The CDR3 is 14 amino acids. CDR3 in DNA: TGTGCCAGCAGCTGGAGACAGGGGGATCGAGGCTACACCTTC. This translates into CASSWRQGDRGYTF.

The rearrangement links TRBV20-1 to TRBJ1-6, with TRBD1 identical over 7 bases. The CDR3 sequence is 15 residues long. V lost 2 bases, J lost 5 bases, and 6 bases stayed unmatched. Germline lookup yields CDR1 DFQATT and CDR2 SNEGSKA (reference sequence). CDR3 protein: CSARLSGQNNSPLHF. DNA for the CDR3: TGCAGTGCTAGATTGTCGGGACAGAATAATTCACCCCTCCACTTT.

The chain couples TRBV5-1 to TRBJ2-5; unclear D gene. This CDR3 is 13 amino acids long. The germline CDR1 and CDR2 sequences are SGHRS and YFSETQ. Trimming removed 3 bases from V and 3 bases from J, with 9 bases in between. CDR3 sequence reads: CASSSATEETQYF. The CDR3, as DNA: TGCGCCAGCAGCTCGGCAACGGAAGAGACCCAGTACTTC.

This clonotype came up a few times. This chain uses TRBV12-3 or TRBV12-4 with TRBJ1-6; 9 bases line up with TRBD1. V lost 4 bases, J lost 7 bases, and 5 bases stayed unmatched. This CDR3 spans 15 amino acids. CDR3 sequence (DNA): TGTGCCAGCAGTTCTGGACAGGGGCGGAATTCACCCCTCCACTTT. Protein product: CASSSGQGRNSPLHF.

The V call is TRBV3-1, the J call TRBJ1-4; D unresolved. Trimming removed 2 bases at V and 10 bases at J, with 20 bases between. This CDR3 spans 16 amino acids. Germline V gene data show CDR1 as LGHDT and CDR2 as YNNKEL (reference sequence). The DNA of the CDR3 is TGTGCCAGCAGCCAAATCGGTCCCACTCTCAACGGAAAACTGTTTTTT. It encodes CASSQIGPTLNGKLFF.

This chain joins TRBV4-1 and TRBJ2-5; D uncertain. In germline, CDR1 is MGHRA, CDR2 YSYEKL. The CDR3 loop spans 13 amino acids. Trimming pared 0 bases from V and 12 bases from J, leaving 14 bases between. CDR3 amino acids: CASSQDRGSPEYF. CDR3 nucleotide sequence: TGCGCCAGCAGCCAAGATCGTGGGTCCCCGGAGTACTTC.

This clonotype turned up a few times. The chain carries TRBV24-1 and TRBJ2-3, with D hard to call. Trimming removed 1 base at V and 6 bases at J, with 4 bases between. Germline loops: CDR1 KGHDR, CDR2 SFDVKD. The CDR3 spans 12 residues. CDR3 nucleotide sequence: TGTGCCACCAGTGATTTATGGGATACGCAGTATTTT. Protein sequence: CATSDLWDTQYF.

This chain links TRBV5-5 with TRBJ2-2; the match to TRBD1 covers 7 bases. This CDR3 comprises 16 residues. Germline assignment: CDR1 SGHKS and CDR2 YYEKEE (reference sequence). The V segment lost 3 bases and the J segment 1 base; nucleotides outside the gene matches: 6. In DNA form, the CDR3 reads TGTGCCAGCAGCTCAGAGGGGACAGTGAACACCGGGGAGCTGTTTTTT. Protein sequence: CASSSEGTVNTGELFF.

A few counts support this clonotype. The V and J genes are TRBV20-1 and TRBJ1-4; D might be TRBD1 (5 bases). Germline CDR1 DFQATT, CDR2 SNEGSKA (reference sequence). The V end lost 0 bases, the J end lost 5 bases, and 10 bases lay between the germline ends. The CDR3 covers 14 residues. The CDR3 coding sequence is TGCAGTGCTAGAGAGGGGGGATACAATGAAAAACTGTTTTTT. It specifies CSAREGGYNEKLFF.